One and the same sample provided the 2 T cell receptor beta chains below, sequenced in a study of monozygotic twins with inflammatory bowel disease. TCRdb reprocessed the 5' RACE reads and reports one entry per CDR3 protein, with no DNA. The sample includes about 300,000 distinct CDR3 sequences. Sequencing input: blood. These receptors were collected from a human donor with ulcerative colitis or Crohn's disease, or a healthy co-twin of an affected twin (not recorded which).

V is TRBV21-1 and J is TRBJ2-1; the TCRdb call, TRBD2, lacks DNA for checking. TRBV21-1 is a pseudogene segment. CDR3 length: 17 amino acids. CDR3 in amino acids: CASSFHLAGGLKRGQVF.

The chain has TRBV4-2 and TRBJ1-3; TCRdb indicates TRBD1, and absent DNA this call remains unverified. CDR3 length: 16 residues. Germline V gives CDR1 LGHNA, CDR2 YNFKEQ. This CDR3 reads CASSQTGANSGNTIYF.